This TCR beta chain appears in the sequencing data of a study of blood T cell repertoires in COVID-19 (dated by TCRdb to the early 2020s). Background for the entire study: Collaborator samples came from the United States, Italy and Spain and covered acute and convalescent phases of COVID-19. The sample metadata nearly always contained a de-identified subject ID, COVID-19 status, age in years and sex. Subjects who had been exposed to COVID-19, were actively infected with it, or had recovered from it provided the deeply sampled blood TCRbeta repertoires that made up the dataset. The repertoires were made available in a free public database intended to serve as a resource for research on the immune response to SARS-CoV-2. The prospective study material was composed of cDNA or gDNA derived from T cells, B-cell-depleted T cells, or PBMCs. Samples were obtained from the ongoing ImmuneRACE study (first 160 participants) and from about 1,300 subjects provided by 6 global collaborators. HLA class I and class II types, where available, came from metadata supplied by the sample provider rather than from assay-based typing.

Collaborating institutions collected whole blood in K2EDTA tubes following their own protocols. Collaborator samples were shipped for TCRbeta analysis as frozen whole blood, isolated PBMCs, or DNA extracted from either sample type. The CDR3, from cysteine to phenylalanine, totals 16 residues. The kept DNA is CDR3 alone, 48 bases in frame from the first base. V is shortened by 3 bases, J by 0 bases, and the region joining them spans 13 bases. CDR1 and CDR2 (SGHRS, YFSETQ) derive from the germline V gene. The immunoSEQ Assay, a bias-controlled multiplex PCR, was used to amplify TCRbeta CDR3 regions from genomic DNA. Per the source publication's procedure: Within the assay, amplification of reference gene primers was used to estimate how many nucleated cells each sample contained. To quantify the absolute abundance of each unique TCRbeta CDR3 rearrangement, sequence reads were collapsed and filtered. Productive Simpson clonality was computed per sample as the square root of Simpson's diversity index over productive rearrangements. TCRdb carries this immuneACCESS record with in-frame sequences only. Its versions omit some clonotypes, under half of them owing to an unresolved V gene in the studies checked, with the rest unexplained. V and J calls and clone size are copied from that table; D and trimming were computed from the DNA. The sample table lists about 220,000 clones, about 80% of them with a count of one. 2% to 2.5% of the sample comes from the top ten.

The study at large found these results: The quantity of clinical and demographic metadata differed by source and by participant and was supplied without curation.

Turning to this clone: Its antigen is still unknown. No much larger clone is present one base from it, and per-base qualities are unavailable.

The chain employs TRBV5-1 and TRBJ1-3; the D gene identity is not certain. The TCR sequence derives from a woman aged 60-75 years with acute or convalescent COVID-19. Material for sequencing was peripheral blood. The DNA is as follows: TGCGCCAGCAGCTCCGGACTGCCCGACTCTGGAAACACCATATATTTT. This translates into CASSSGLPDSGNTIYF.